This T cell receptor beta chain derives from a study of T cell changes during pregnancy in multiple sclerosis. This clone was recorded only once. The germline V and J ends were trimmed by 6 bases and 8 bases, with 14 bases remaining between them. The CDR3 loop spans 12 amino acids. Germline V gene lookup returns CDR1 SGHNT and CDR2 YYREEE (reference sequence). Clones were sequenced by immunoSEQ multiplex PCR, and TCRdb holds only the in-frame ones, with some missing. The sample has more than 25,000 clones, about 89% seen once. This material consisted of CD8+ T cells from peripheral blood mononuclear cells, taken before pregnancy. This clonotype was obtained from a female donor with multiple sclerosis, enrolled in a pregnancy study. V and J are TRBV5-4 and TRBJ1-1; D might be TRBD1 (6 bases). CDR3 bases: TGTGCCAGCACCCATGAGGGGGTAGAAGCTTTCTTT. This codes for CASTHEGVEAFF.